These 30 T cell receptor beta chains share one sample of origin, sequenced in a study of shared clonotypes between healthy human individuals. TCRdb's copy holds only in-frame clones and misses some; the assay was immunoSEQ multiplex PCR. The sample shows hundreds of thousands of clones, around 90% of them seen only once. CD45RO-negative, CCR7-positively selected cells formed the naive CD8 fraction, excluding terminally differentiated effector memory CD45RA+ cells. The source material was naive CD8+ T cells sorted from blood. These receptors came from a man under 40 in good health.

The chain's CDR3 is CAWSSLGTASTDTQYF. CDR3 sequence (DNA): TGTGCCTGGAGTTCACTCGGGACAGCTAGCACAGATACGCAGTATTTT. This chain connects TRBV30 to TRBJ2-3, with 7 bases that match TRBD1. The germline gives CDR1 GTSNPN, CDR2 SVGIG (reference sequence). The ends lost 2 bases at V and 0 bases at J; junction bases unmatched: 8. The CDR3 is 16 amino acids.

This clone appeared once. CDR3 nucleotides: TGCGCCAGCACGGCGGGAGGGGGGTATGGGGCAGATACGCAGTATTTT. This encodes CASTAGGGYGADTQYF. This chain uses TRBV10-2 with TRBJ2-3, with 9 nucleotides matching TRBD2. The germline V gene has CDR1 WSHSY and CDR2 SAAADI. Germline trimming cut 7 bases from V and 4 bases from J; bases unmatched to any gene: 12. This CDR3 is built from 16 residues.

The genes are TRBV4-2 and TRBJ2-1; the match to TRBD2 covers 12 bases. Trimming at V came to 0 bases and at J to 7 bases, leaving 7 bases not matched to a gene. Germline V gene sequence: CDR1 LGHNA, CDR2 YNFKEQ. The CDR3 sequence is 17 residues long. The DNA for the CDR3 is TGTGCCAGCAGCCAAGATCACAGGACTAGCGGGATGAATGAGCAGTTCTTC. Translated: CASSQDHRTSGMNEQFF.

The V and J genes are TRBV7-2 and TRBJ2-3; 13 nucleotides align to TRBD2. This CDR3 contains 16 residues. V gave up 2 bases and J gave up 5 bases; unmatched junction bases: 4. Looked up from germline, CDR1 is SGHTA and CDR2 is FQGNSA. The CDR3 loop reads CASSLPGLAGVDTQYF. In DNA form, the CDR3 reads TGTGCCAGCAGCTTACCTGGACTAGCGGGAGTAGATACGCAGTATTTT.

This clone was recorded a few times. This chain links TRBV2 with TRBJ1-5, with TRBD1 matching 9 bases. CDR3 length: 14 amino acids. Germline-derived CDR1 and CDR2 are SNHLY and FYNNEI. Trimming at V came to 6 bases and at J to 5 bases, leaving 5 bases not matched to a gene. In nucleotides, the CDR3 is TGTGCCAGCAGGGAAACAGGGGGCGATCAGCCCCAGCATTTT. This sequence encodes CASRETGGDQPQHF.

This clone showed up just once. Mismatch with germline at one junction end may stem from a read error. The rearrangement links TRBV13 to TRBJ2-3; TRBD2 matches at 9 bases. Germline CDR1 reads PRHDT; CDR2 reads FYEKMQ (reference sequence). CDR3 length: 16 residues. The CDR3 sequence is CASSFKTREGTDPQYF. DNA for the CDR3: TGTGCCAGCAGCTTTAAAACGCGGGAGGGCACAGATCCGCAGTATTTT. The entire variable domain, with the rest obtained from reference TRBV13 and TRBJ2-3, is as follows: AAGVIQSPRHLIKEKRETATLKCYPIPRHDTVYWYQQGPGQDPQFLISFYEKMQSDKGSIPDRFSAQQFSDYHSELNMSSLELGDSALYFCASSFKTREGTDPQYFGPGTRLTVL.

V gene TRBV19 combines with J gene TRBJ2-1, with 9 bases aligning to TRBD2. This CDR3 comprises 16 residues. The germline V gene has CDR1 LNHDA and CDR2 SQIVND (reference sequence). V trimming: 1 base; J trimming: 7 bases; junction bases outside the gene matches: 8. CDR3 DNA: TGTGCCAGTAGTATAGTTGCGGGACTAGCTTCGAATGAGCAGTTCTTC. This sequence encodes CASSIVAGLASNEQFF.

This clone was found once. The chain combines TRBV10-2 with TRBJ2-7, with 7 bases matching TRBD2. Germline V gene sequence: CDR1 WSHSY, CDR2 SAAADI. The junction had 8 bases not matched to a gene; V was cut back by 5 bases and J by 7 bases. The CDR3 contains 13 residues. CDR3 in amino acids: CASSLVRLAEQYF. For the CDR3, the DNA is TGCGCCAGCAGTTTGGTCAGACTAGCTGAGCAGTACTTC.

The chain couples TRBV29-1 to TRBJ1-5; D is undetermined. V lost 8 bases to trimming and J lost 6 bases, with 20 bases between them. The CDR3 is made up of 14 amino acids. Germline V CDR1 and CDR2: SQVTM, ANQGSEA. The CDR3 is CSPRRMGGCQPQHF. CDR3 DNA sequence: TGCAGCCCCCGGAGGATGGGAGGTTGTCAGCCCCAGCATTTT. Based on the CDR3 plus reference TRBV29-1 and TRBJ1-5, the full variable domain is SAVISQKPSRDICQRGTSLTIQCQVDSQVTMMFWYRQQPGQSLTLIATANQGSEATYESGFVIDKFPISRPNLTFSTLTVSNMSPEDSSIYLCSPRRMGGCQPQHFGDGTRLSIL.

The J gene is TRBJ2-1, the V gene TRBV4-1, with 9 bases that match TRBD1. Germline CDR1 MGHRA, CDR2 YSYEKL. The CDR3 has 17 amino acids. V shed 3 bases, J shed 2 bases, and the junction held 8 bases outside the gene matches. CDR3 nucleotide sequence: TGCGCCAGCAGCCACGCCCCGGACAGGGGCCCCTACAATGAGCAGTTCTTC. Translated, it gives CASSHAPDRGPYNEQFF.

V is TRBV29-1 and J is TRBJ1-1; 10 bases are shared with TRBD1. Losses at the gene ends were 2 bases for V and 7 bases for J; bases not matched to a gene: 7. Germline V lookup: CDR1 SQVTM, CDR2 ANQGSEA. This CDR3 region has 14 residues. The CDR3 nucleotides are TGCAGCGTTGAAAGACAGGGGGCACTCAATGAAGCTTTCTTT. Protein: CSVERQGALNEAFF.

This clone appeared once. V usage is TRBV6-5 and J usage is TRBJ2-1, with D tentatively TRBD1 or TRBD2 (5 bases each). CDR1 MNHEY and CDR2 SVGAGI come from the germline V gene. CDR3 length: 14 residues. V lost 3 bases and J 3 bases, leaving 9 bases between the germline ends. The CDR3 here is CASSYWDGYNEQFF. The CDR3 bases are TGTGCCAGCAGTTATTGGGACGGCTACAATGAGCAGTTCTTC.

This chain uses TRBV15 with TRBJ2-1; D remains ambiguous. CDR3 length: 11 residues. V was shortened by 3 bases and J by 5 bases, with 2 bases between the two germline ends. Germline CDR1 and CDR2: LNHNV and YYDKDF (reference sequence). The DNA of the CDR3 is TGTGCCACCAGCAGTGACAATGAGCAGTTCTTC. Its protein product is CATSSDNEQFF.

The chain employs TRBV29-1 and TRBJ2-3; TRBD2 agrees at 16 bases. J was trimmed by 2 bases and V by 4 bases; bases with no gene match: 21. This CDR3 has 22 amino acids. From germline, CDR1 is SQVTM and CDR2 ANQGSEA. CDR3 in DNA: TGCAGCGTTGTCGGGACTAGCGGGAGGGTCCCCGATGACATCACACACACAGATACGCAGTATTTT. Protein: CSVVGTSGRVPDDITHTDTQYF.

The count of this clone is one. The chain uses TRBV27 and TRBJ2-1; a weak D match, TRBD1 (5 bases). V lost 5 bases, J lost 5 bases, and 13 bases lay in between. Germline V gene sequence: CDR1 MNHEY, CDR2 SMNVEV (reference sequence). This CDR3 comprises 14 residues. CDR3 residues: CASSSLRGNNEQFF. The CDR3 nucleotides are TGTGCCAGCAGTAGCCTAAGGGGAAACAATGAGCAGTTCTTC.

The gene calls are TRBV14 and TRBJ2-1, with no clear D. This CDR3 region has 12 residues. Germline CDR1 and CDR2: SGHDN and FVKESK. Trimming stripped 3 bases from V and 9 bases from J, with 9 bases between. This CDR3 reads CASSHLGGEQFF. Here the CDR3 DNA reads TGTGCCAGCAGCCATTTGGGCGGTGAGCAGTTCTTC.

This clone was seen just once. The V gene is TRBV19, the J gene TRBJ1-5; unclear D gene. Trimming left V 6 bases short and J 0 bases short, with 15 bases between. The CDR3 loop spans 16 amino acids. Germline assignment: CDR1 LNHDA and CDR2 SQIVND (reference sequence). As DNA, the CDR3 is TGTGCCAGTAGGCTAACACCCAGCTATAGCAATCAGCCCCAGCATTTT. This encodes CASRLTPSYSNQPQHF.

This rearrangement joins TRBV9 to TRBJ2-1, with TRBD2 matching 7 bases. CDR1 is SGDLS, CDR2 YYNGEE, per germline. V lost 4 bases to trimming and J lost 3 bases; unmatched junction nucleotides: 19. CDR3 length equals 19 residues. The CDR3 reads CASSPTGDNGLADYNEQFF. CDR3 sequence (DNA): TGTGCCAGCAGCCCTACTGGGGATAACGGGCTAGCGGACTACAATGAGCAGTTCTTC.

The CDR3 nucleotides are TGTGCCAGCAGCGTAGGGCTAGCGGGTGTTTCCGATACGCAGTATTTT. It codes for CASSVGLAGVSDTQYF. The rearrangement joins TRBV9 to TRBJ2-3, with 8 bases fitting TRBD2. Germline lookup yields CDR1 SGDLS and CDR2 YYNGEE. The CDR3 runs 16 residues. J lost 6 bases, V lost 0 bases, and 9 bases had no gene match. The full variable domain, in which reference TRBV9 and TRBJ2-3 provide the parts outside the CDR3, is DSGVTQTPKHLITATGQRVTLRCSPRSGDLSVYWYQQSLDQGLQFLIQYYNGEERAKGNILERFSAQQFPDLHSELNLSSLELGDSALYFCASSVGLAGVSDTQYFGPGTRLTVL.

The CDR3 DNA reads TGTGCCAGCAGCCCCACCGCAGGGGACCAGTACTTC. Translating it yields CASSPTAGDQYF. The J gene is TRBJ2-5, the V gene TRBV16; possibly TRBD1 for D (6 bases). The CDR3 totals 12 residues. V lost 4 bases and J lost 10, with 13 bases in between. The germline CDR1 and CDR2 sequences are KGHSY and FQNENV.

This chain joins TRBV5-4 and TRBJ2-1; D not certain. The CDR3 totals 11 residues. Between the trimmed V and J ends, which lost 4 bases and 5 bases, there was a span of 4 bases. The germline V gene encodes CDR1 SGHNT and CDR2 YYREEE (reference sequence). CDR3 region: CASSENNEQFF. The CDR3, as DNA: TGTGCCAGCAGCGAAAACAATGAGCAGTTCTTC.

This chain joins TRBV7-9 and TRBJ2-2, with 7 positions matching TRBD1. The germline gives CDR1 SEHNR, CDR2 FQNEAQ (reference sequence). The CDR3 is made up of 16 amino acids. Germline trimming cut 2 bases from V and 3 bases from J; bases unmatched to any gene: 6. CDR3 sequence reads: CASSLLTGEYTGELFF. The CDR3 DNA sequence: TGTGCCAGCAGCTTATTAACAGGGGAGTACACCGGGGAGCTGTTTTTT.

The chain employs TRBV5-5 and TRBJ2-3; maybe TRBD2 (6 bases). The germline gives CDR1 SGHKS, CDR2 YYEKEE (reference sequence). The CDR3 has 15 residues. Trimming removed 3 bases from V and 2 bases from J, with 13 bases in between. Here the CDR3 DNA reads TGTGCCAGCAGCTCAAGCGGGCCTTTCACAGATACGCAGTATTTT. As protein: CASSSSGPFTDTQYF.

The V gene is TRBV6-6, the J gene TRBJ2-3; D is perhaps TRBD1 (5 bases). The CDR3 length is 14 residues. Between the trimmed V and J ends, which lost 7 bases and 6 bases, there was a span of 17 bases. Germline V CDR1 and CDR2: MNHNY, SVGAGI (reference sequence). Here the CDR3 reads CASTHQGLGDTQYF. CDR3 in DNA: TGTGCCAGCACCCATCAGGGCCTCGGTGATACGCAGTATTTT.

V usage is TRBV30 and J usage is TRBJ2-3; D not certain. The CDR3 covers 12 residues. Germline CDR1 and CDR2: GTSNPN and SVGIG (reference sequence). Trimming stripped 2 bases from V and 4 bases from J, with 7 bases between. The CDR3 reads CAWSLVADTQYF. The CDR3 DNA sequence: TGTGCCTGGAGTTTAGTGGCAGATACGCAGTATTTT.

This clone has ten or more counts. The V gene is TRBV4-2, the J gene TRBJ1-1; D remains ambiguous. Germline assignment: CDR1 LGHNA and CDR2 YNFKEQ. Trimming took off 0 bases at V and 1 base at J, with 6 bases between the two ends. The CDR3 is 14 amino acids. CDR3 amino acids: CASSQESANTEAFF. CDR3 coding DNA: TGTGCCAGCAGCCAAGAATCGGCGAACACTGAAGCTTTCTTT.

This sequence joins TRBV15 and TRBJ2-4, with 9 nucleotides matching TRBD1. CDR1 is LNHNV and CDR2 is YYDKDF in the germline V gene (reference sequence). This CDR3 is 15 amino acids long. Trimming at V came to 5 bases and at J to 6 bases, leaving 8 bases not matched to a gene. The CDR3 sequence: CATSARTGVGNIQYF. Written as DNA, the CDR3 is TGTGCCACCAGCGCCCGGACAGGGGTTGGAAACATTCAGTACTTC. The entire variable domain, with the rest obtained from reference TRBV15 and TRBJ2-4, is as follows: DAMVIQNPRYQVTQFGKPVTLSCSQTLNHNVMYWYQQKSSQAPKLLFHYYDKDFNNEADTPDNFQSRRPNTSFCFLDIRSPGLGDTAMYLCATSARTGVGNIQYFGAGTRLSVL.

The rearrangement uses TRBV28 and TRBJ2-1; the D gene is possibly TRBD1 (5 bases). Germline V gene sequence: CDR1 MDHEN, CDR2 SYDVKM. V was pared by 7 bases and J by 6 bases, with 16 bases between. There are 14 residues in the CDR3. The CDR3 nucleotides are TGTGCCAGCATACGGGTTGGGGCTGGCAATGAGCAGTTCTTC. Protein sequence: CASIRVGAGNEQFF.

This clone was counted once. The rearrangement uses TRBV6-6 and TRBJ2-2, with a possible D match to TRBD2 (5 bases). There are 14 residues in the CDR3. The ends were cut back, 6 bases at V and 7 bases at J, with 15 bases in the middle. CDR1 and CDR2 from the germline V gene are MNHNY and SVGAGI (reference sequence). The DNA for the CDR3 is TGTGCCAGCAGAGCCGACTGGAGCGGCGGGGAGCTGTTTTTT. Amino acids: CASRADWSGGELFF.

The chain has TRBV27 and TRBJ1-1; no definite D call. CDR3 length: 13 residues. The germline V and J ends were trimmed by 6 bases and 4 bases, with 12 bases remaining between them. The germline V gene encodes CDR1 MNHEY and CDR2 SMNVEV (reference sequence). Written as DNA, the CDR3 is TGTGCCAGCAGCGTTGATTTAGCCACTGAAGCTTTCTTT. Translation gives CASSVDLATEAFF.